This passage covers 2 T cell receptor beta chains from one sample sequenced in a study of human T cells and chemical hapten exposure. Time point given: patch test 1, 2 weeks after DPC sensitization. Treatment: therapeutic diphenylcyclopropenone sensitization with weekly scalp DPC. Each CDR3 protein is one row after TCRdb ran MiXCR on the RACE reads. The repertoire holds nearly 350,000 distinct CDR3 sequences, with approximately 6.9% as singletons. The sample consisted of whole blood, taken in connection with sensitization to the hapten diphenylcyclopropenone (DPC). The receptors come from a woman aged 18-30 years with alopecia areata. Some clones in this sample may be carry-over from other donors' samples.

This chain joins TRBV5-1 and TRBJ1-1; D gene ambiguous. V was shortened by 1 base and J by 2 bases, with 12 bases between the two germline ends. The germline V gene has CDR1 SGHRS and CDR2 YFSETQ. The CDR3 contains 15 residues. The CDR3 reads CASSLFSASNTEAFF. The CDR3, as DNA: TGCGCCAGCAGCTTGTTTTCAGCTTCTAACACTGAAGCTTTCTTT.

V is TRBV12-3 or TRBV12-4 and J is TRBJ1-1; D is uncertain. Between the trimmed V and J ends, which lost 6 bases and 4 bases, there was a span of 12 bases. The CDR3 is 13 amino acids. CDR3 DNA sequence: TGTGCCAGCAGCCCGGGGAGGGCCACTGAAGCTTTCTTT. This gives the protein CASSPGRATEAFF.